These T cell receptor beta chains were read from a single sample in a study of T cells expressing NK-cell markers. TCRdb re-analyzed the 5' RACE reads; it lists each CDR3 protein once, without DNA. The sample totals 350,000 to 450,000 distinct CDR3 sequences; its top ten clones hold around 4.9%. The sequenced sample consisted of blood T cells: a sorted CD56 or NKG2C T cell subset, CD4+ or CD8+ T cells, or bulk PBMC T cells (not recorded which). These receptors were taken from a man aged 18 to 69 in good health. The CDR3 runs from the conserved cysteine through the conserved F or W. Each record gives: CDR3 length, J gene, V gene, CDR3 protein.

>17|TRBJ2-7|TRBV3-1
CASSKSTGTGGGYEQYF
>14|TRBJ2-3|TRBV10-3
CAISGQGVMDTQYF
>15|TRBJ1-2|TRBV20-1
CSARDVARNNYGYTF
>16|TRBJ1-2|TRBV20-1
CSARAHERRVGYGYTF
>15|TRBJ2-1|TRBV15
CATSRDGTSGALEFF
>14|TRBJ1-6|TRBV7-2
CASSEGRTRSPLHF
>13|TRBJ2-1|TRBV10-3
CAIKGQLDNEQFF
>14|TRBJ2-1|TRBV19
CASSRQGRGNEQFF
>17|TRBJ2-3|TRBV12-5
CASAPTGLPISTDTQYF
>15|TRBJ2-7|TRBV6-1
CASRSGQGSSYEQYF
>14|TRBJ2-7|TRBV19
CASSPLQRHYEQYF
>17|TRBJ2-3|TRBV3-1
CASSQDLGASGGDTQYF
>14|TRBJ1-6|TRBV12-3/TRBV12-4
CASSLNGPSSPLHF
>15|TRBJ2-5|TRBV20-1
CSAWTSGGLQETQYF
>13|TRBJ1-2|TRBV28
CASSLSLGGGYTF
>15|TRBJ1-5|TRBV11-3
CASSYEAGRNQPQHF
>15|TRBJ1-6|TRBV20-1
CSAWAQDSYNSPLHF
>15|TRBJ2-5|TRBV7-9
CASSFGQGARETQYF
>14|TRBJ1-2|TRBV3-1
CASSEIGTATGYTF
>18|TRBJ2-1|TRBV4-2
CASSQLQTSGGVYNEQFF
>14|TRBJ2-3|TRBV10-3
CAISEATASDTQYF
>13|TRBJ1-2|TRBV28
CATHSGTGSGYTF
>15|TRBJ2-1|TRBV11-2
CASRLAGAFYNEQFF
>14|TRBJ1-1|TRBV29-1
CSVEDRGWNTEAFF
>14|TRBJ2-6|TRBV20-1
CSANTGSGANVLTF
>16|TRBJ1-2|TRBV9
CASSLGTGRVGYGYTF
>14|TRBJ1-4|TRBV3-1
CASSPSQGNEKLFF
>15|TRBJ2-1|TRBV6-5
CASSYRGLTYNEQFF
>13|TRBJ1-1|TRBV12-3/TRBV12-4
CASSLAGGPRAFF
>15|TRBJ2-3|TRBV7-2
CASSSRISPGDTQYF
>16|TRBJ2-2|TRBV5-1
CASRPPTGGAGGELFF
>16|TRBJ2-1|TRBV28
CASSVFSGGTYNEQFF
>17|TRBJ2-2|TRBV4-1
CASSQTGAITNTGELFF
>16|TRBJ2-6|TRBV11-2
CASSFTGGSGANVLTF
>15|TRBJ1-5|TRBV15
CATSRGRYSNQPQHF
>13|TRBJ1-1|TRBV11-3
CASSLDGDTEAFF
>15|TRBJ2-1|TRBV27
CASPWRDRQDNEQFF
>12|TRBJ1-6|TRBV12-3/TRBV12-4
CASRRDNSPLHF
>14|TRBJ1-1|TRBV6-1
CASSTRRGQAEAFF
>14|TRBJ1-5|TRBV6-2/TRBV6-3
CASSSIAGNQPQHF
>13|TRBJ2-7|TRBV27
CASTPNGQDPQYF
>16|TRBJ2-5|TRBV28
CASSGAGTGNVKTQYF